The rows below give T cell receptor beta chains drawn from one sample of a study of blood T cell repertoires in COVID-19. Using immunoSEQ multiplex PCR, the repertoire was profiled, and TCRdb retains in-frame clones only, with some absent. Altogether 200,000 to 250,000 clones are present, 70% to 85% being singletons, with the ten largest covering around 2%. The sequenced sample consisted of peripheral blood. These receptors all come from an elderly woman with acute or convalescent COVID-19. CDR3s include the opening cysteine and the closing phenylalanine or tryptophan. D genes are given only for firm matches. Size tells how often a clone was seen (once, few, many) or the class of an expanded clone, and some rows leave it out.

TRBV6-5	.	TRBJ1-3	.	TGTGCCAGCAGTCCCGACAGGAGCTCTGGAAACACCATATATTTT	CASSPDRSSGNTIYF
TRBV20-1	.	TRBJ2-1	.	TGCAGTGCTAGCAGTGGTAATGAGCAGTTCTTC	CSASSGNEQFF
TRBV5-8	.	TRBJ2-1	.	TGTGCCAGCAGCTATGGAGGGAGTTACAATGAGCAGTTCTTC	CASSYGGSYNEQFF
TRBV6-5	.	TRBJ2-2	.	TGTGCCAGCAGAGGGGGTCGCACCGGGGAGCTGTTTTTT	CASRGGRTGELFF
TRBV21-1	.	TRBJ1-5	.	TGTGCCAGCAGCAAAAAACAGGGGAGGAGGGTTCAGCCCCAGCATTTT	CASSKKQGRRVQPQHF
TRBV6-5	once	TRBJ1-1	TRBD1	TGTGCCAGCAGTCCCGTGCAGGGGACAGCGTTTGAAGCTTTCTTT	CASSPVQGTAFEAFF
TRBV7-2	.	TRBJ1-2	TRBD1	TGTGCCAGCAGCACCACGACAGGGCGAAATGGCTACACCTTC	CASSTTTGRNGYTF
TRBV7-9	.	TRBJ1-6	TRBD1	TGTGCCAGCAGCTTAGCGTTGGCAGGGGGCATCGCTAATTCACCCCTCCACTTT	CASSLALAGGIANSPLHF
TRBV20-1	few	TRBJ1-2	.	TGCAGTGCCCGGACAGTTTATGGCTACACCTTC	CSARTVYGYTF
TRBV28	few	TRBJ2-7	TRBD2	TGTGCCAGCAGCCAGACTAGCGCCTACGAGCAGTACTTC	CASSQTSAYEQYF
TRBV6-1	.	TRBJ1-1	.	TGTGCCAGCAGTGAACAGGGATTTGACACTGAAGCTTTCTTT	CASSEQGFDTEAFF
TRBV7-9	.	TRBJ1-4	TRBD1	TGTGCCAGCAGTTTACAGACAGGGCGGGAAAAACTGTTTTTT	CASSLQTGREKLFF
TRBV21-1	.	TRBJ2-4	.	TGTGCCAGCACCCGAGAAAGGGGGAAAAACATTCAGTACTTC	CASTRERGKNIQYF
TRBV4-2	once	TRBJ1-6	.	TGTGCCAGCAGCCCGGAAGGACGTACAGGGCCAAATTCACCCCTCCACTTT	CASSPEGRTGPNSPLHF
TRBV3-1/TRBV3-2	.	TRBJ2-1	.	TGTGCCAGCAGCCAAGATCGGAGGGTTGATGAGCAGTTCTTC	CASSQDRRVDEQFF
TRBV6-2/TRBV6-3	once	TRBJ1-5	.	TGTGCCAGCAGTTACTCGGACAACCCCTCGCCCCAGCATTTT	CASSYSDNPSPQHF
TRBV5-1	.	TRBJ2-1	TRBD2	TGCGCCAGCAGCTTCGTGACTAGCGGGACAAATGAGCAGTTCTTC	CASSFVTSGTNEQFF
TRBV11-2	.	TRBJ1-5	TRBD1	TGTGCCAGCAGCGCGACAGGGGGCTTCGATCAGCCCCAGCATTTT	CASSATGGFDQPQHF
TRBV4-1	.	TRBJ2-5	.	TGCGCCAGCAGCCAAGTAGCGACGGTCCAAGAGACCCAGTACTTC	CASSQVATVQETQYF
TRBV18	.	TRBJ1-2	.	TGTGCCAGCTCACCACCGCAAAACTTAGTCTATGGCTACACCTTC	CASSPPQNLVYGYTF
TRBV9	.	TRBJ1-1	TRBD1	TGTGCCAGCAGCCCGGGACAGTTGAACACTGAAGCTTTCTTT	CASSPGQLNTEAFF
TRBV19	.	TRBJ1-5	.	TGTGCCAGTAGTATGATGTCCGGACTTAACAATCAGCCCCAGCATTTT	CASSMMSGLNNQPQHF
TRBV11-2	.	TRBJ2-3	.	TGTGCCAGCAGCTTAGCTTACACAGATACGCAGTATTTT	CASSLAYTDTQYF
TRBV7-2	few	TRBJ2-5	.	TGTGCCAGCAGCTTAACCAGGGTCCAAGAGACCCAGTACTTC	CASSLTRVQETQYF
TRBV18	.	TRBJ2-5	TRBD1	TGTGCCAGCTCACTATTCGGACAGGGGGGACAAGAGACCCAGTACTTC	CASSLFGQGGQETQYF
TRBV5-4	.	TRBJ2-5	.	TGTGCCAGCAGCTCTCGCTCGACGTCCAGGGTGGGCGAGACCCAGTACTTC	CASSSRSTSRVGETQYF
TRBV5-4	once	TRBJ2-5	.	TGTGCCAGCAGCTTGGAGGTGGGGCGGGAGACCCAGTACTTC	CASSLEVGRETQYF
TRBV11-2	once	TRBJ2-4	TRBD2	TGTGCCAGCAGCTCTAGCGGTGGATTACTAGCCAAAAACATTCAGTACTTC	CASSSSGGLLAKNIQYF
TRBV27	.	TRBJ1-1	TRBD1	TGTGCCAGCAAGGGACAGGCCCTGTCTCTGGAAGCTTTCTTT	CASKGQALSLEAFF
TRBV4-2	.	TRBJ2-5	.	TGTGCCAGCAGCGCCCGTCCGTCCGGGACCCAGTACTTC	CASSARPSGTQYF
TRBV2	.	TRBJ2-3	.	TGTGCCAGCCAGGGGGGCTCCCTGCAGGATACGCAGTATTTT	CASQGGSLQDTQYF
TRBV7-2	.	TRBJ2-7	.	TGTGCCAGCAGCGACGTGAGTACTAGAATGAAAAACGAGCAGTACTTC	CASSDVSTRMKNEQYF
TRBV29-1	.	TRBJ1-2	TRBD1	TGCAGCGTTGAGTGGGACAGTTGGAGGTATGGCTACACCTTC	CSVEWDSWRYGYTF
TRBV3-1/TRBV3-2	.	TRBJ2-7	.	TGTGCCAGCAGCCAAGATTTCCGCTACGAGCAGTACTTC	CASSQDFRYEQYF
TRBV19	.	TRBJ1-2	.	TGTGCCAGTGGGGAGGGAGGGGTCGATGGCTACACCTTC	CASGEGGVDGYTF
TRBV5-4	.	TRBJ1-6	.	TGTGCCAGCAGCTTGAGGACGGACAGCCTCCTCCACTTT	CASSLRTDSLLHF
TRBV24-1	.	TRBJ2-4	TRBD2	TGTGCCATCCTCAGCGGGGAGCTAGATCTAGCCAAAAACATTCAGTACTTC	CAILSGELDLAKNIQYF
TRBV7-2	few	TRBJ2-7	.	TGTGCCAGCAGCTTAGCAGGGGCCTACGAGCAGTACTTC	CASSLAGAYEQYF
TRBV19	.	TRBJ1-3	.	TGTGCCAGTAGTATTCTTCCGGGTCCCGGAAACACCATATATTTT	CASSILPGPGNTIYF
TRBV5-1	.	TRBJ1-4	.	TGCGCCAGCAGCTTAAACAAGGGGACTAATGAAAAACTGTTTTTT	CASSLNKGTNEKLFF
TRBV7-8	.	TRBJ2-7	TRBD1	TGTGCCAGCACCCGGACAGGGTGGAACTACGAGCAGTACTTC	CASTRTGWNYEQYF
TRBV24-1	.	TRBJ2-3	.	TGTGCCACCAGTGCACCCAGTATGTTTGCAGATACGCAGTATTTT	CATSAPSMFADTQYF
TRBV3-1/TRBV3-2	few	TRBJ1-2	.	TGTGCCAGCAAATCAACAGGGGGCTACACCTTC	CASKSTGGYTF
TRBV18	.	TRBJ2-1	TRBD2	TGTGCCAGCGACAACACGGCCGGGGGGACTAGCGGGAGTAGGTACAATGAGCAGTTCTTC	CASDNTAGGTSGSRYNEQFF
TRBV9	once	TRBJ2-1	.	TGTGCCAGCAGCTTCAAGGCCAGCATAAGGAGGGATGAGCAGTTCTTC	CASSFKASIRRDEQFF
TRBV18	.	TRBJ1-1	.	TGTGCCAGCTCAGAACTTCAGGGCGCTGAAGCTTTCTTT	CASSELQGAEAFF
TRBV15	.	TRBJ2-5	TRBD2	TGTGCCACCAGAGCGGGACTCCCCCAAGAGACCCAGTACTTC	CATRAGLPQETQYF
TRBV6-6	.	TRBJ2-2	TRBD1	TGTGCCAGCAGTCAGAGCGACAGGGTCCCCACCGGGGAGCTGTTTTTT	CASSQSDRVPTGELFF
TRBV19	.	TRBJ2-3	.	TGTGCCAGTTTGGACTACCTCACAGATACGCAGTATTTT	CASLDYLTDTQYF
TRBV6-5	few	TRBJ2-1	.	TGTGCCAGCAGGGGCGGGACGCCCCGTGTTAATGAGCAGTTCTTC	CASRGGTPRVNEQFF
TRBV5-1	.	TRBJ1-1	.	TGCGCCAGCAGCAGTACAGGAGAGAGGGGGTCTGAAGCTTTCTTT	CASSSTGERGSEAFF